These T cell receptor beta chains were read from a single sample in a study of cytomegalovirus exposure and HLA in healthy donors. Data came from immunoSEQ multiplex PCR; TCRdb stores just in-frame clones and leaves some out. The data contain about 150,000 clones, approximately 62% of them singletons. What was sequenced was PBMCs. These receptors originate from a human donor in good health. CDR3s include the opening cysteine and the closing phenylalanine or tryptophan. The order of the fields is D gene, V gene, clone size, J gene, CDR3 protein, CDR3 DNA. A D gene is named only where the DNA matches it firmly. Not all rows give a size; the values are once, few, many and, for expanded clones, a class.

d_call: .; v_call: TRBV9; clone_size: .; j_call: TRBJ2-3; cdr3_aa: CASSVTDSSTDTQYF; cdr3_nt: TGTGCCAGCAGCGTAACTGACAGTAGCACAGATACGCAGTATTTT
d_call: TRBD1; v_call: TRBV14; clone_size: .; j_call: TRBJ2-7; cdr3_aa: CASSHRGPNEQYF; cdr3_nt: TGTGCCAGCAGCCACAGGGGGCCGAACGAGCAGTACTTC
d_call: .; v_call: TRBV7-2; clone_size: .; j_call: TRBJ1-5; cdr3_aa: CASSLLGEVKQPQHF; cdr3_nt: TGTGCCAGCAGCTTACTCGGAGAGGTGAAACAGCCCCAGCATTTT
d_call: .; v_call: TRBV29-1; clone_size: .; j_call: TRBJ2-3; cdr3_aa: CSVGDSAWDTQYF; cdr3_nt: TGCAGCGTTGGGGACTCAGCATGGGATACGCAGTATTTT
d_call: TRBD2; v_call: TRBV10-3; clone_size: .; j_call: TRBJ2-7; cdr3_aa: CAISISGRASYEQYF; cdr3_nt: TGTGCCATCAGCATCAGCGGGAGGGCCTCCTACGAGCAGTACTTC
d_call: .; v_call: TRBV5-5; clone_size: few; j_call: TRBJ2-3; cdr3_aa: CASSWEGADTQYF; cdr3_nt: TGTGCCAGCAGCTGGGAGGGGGCAGATACGCAGTATTTT
d_call: TRBD1; v_call: TRBV2; clone_size: .; j_call: TRBJ2-7; cdr3_aa: CASILGQAVYEQYF; cdr3_nt: TGTGCCAGCATCCTGGGACAGGCGGTCTACGAGCAGTACTTC
d_call: TRBD2; v_call: TRBV7-9; clone_size: .; j_call: TRBJ2-7; cdr3_aa: CASSSSGRAEYEQYF; cdr3_nt: TGTGCCAGCAGCTCTAGCGGGAGGGCCGAATACGAGCAGTACTTC
d_call: .; v_call: TRBV28; clone_size: .; j_call: TRBJ1-2; cdr3_aa: CASMVGQGREPPGYTF; cdr3_nt: TGTGCCAGCATGGTAGGCCAGGGGAGGGAGCCTCCGGGCTACACCTTC
d_call: TRBD1; v_call: TRBV7-7; clone_size: few; j_call: TRBJ2-1; cdr3_aa: CASSRDSSYNEQFF; cdr3_nt: TGTGCTAGCAGCCGGGACAGTTCCTACAATGAGCAGTTCTTC
d_call: .; v_call: TRBV18; clone_size: few; j_call: TRBJ1-1; cdr3_aa: CASSPGLNTEAFF; cdr3_nt: TGTGCCAGCTCACCAGGCCTCAACACTGAAGCTTTCTTT
d_call: .; v_call: TRBV2; clone_size: few; j_call: TRBJ2-4; cdr3_aa: CASSEGALAKNIQYF; cdr3_nt: TGTGCCAGCAGTGAAGGGGCTCTAGCCAAAAACATTCAGTACTTC
d_call: TRBD2; v_call: TRBV29-1; clone_size: .; j_call: TRBJ2-2; cdr3_aa: CSVDSQPRASGKGGELFF; cdr3_nt: TGCAGCGTTGATTCTCAACCTCGGGCTAGCGGGAAGGGTGGGGAGCTGTTTTTT
d_call: TRBD1; v_call: TRBV29-1; clone_size: .; j_call: TRBJ1-4; cdr3_aa: CSVVLGQGNEKLFF; cdr3_nt: TGCAGCGTTGTCTTGGGACAGGGTAATGAAAAACTGTTTTTT
d_call: TRBD1; v_call: TRBV5-1; clone_size: .; j_call: TRBJ2-7; cdr3_aa: CASSKGQGFYYEQYF; cdr3_nt: TGCGCCAGCAGCAAGGGACAGGGCTTCTACTACGAGCAGTACTTC
d_call: .; v_call: TRBV10-3; clone_size: few; j_call: TRBJ2-7; cdr3_aa: CAIGGTVYEQYF; cdr3_nt: TGTGCCATCGGGGGGACCGTATACGAGCAGTACTTC
d_call: .; v_call: TRBV27; clone_size: .; j_call: TRBJ1-2; cdr3_aa: CASSLGGDYGYTF; cdr3_nt: TGTGCCAGCAGTTTGGGAGGGGACTATGGCTACACCTTC
d_call: TRBD2; v_call: TRBV5-1; clone_size: .; j_call: TRBJ2-2; cdr3_aa: CASSQGTSVGTGELFF; cdr3_nt: TGCGCCAGCAGCCAAGGGACTAGCGTTGGCACCGGGGAGCTGTTTTTT
d_call: .; v_call: TRBV11-2; clone_size: .; j_call: TRBJ2-7; cdr3_aa: CASSFWDISYEQYF; cdr3_nt: TGTGCCAGCAGCTTCTGGGACATCTCCTACGAGCAGTACTTC
d_call: .; v_call: TRBV19; clone_size: .; j_call: TRBJ2-7; cdr3_aa: CASSPRTAYTKGEQYF; cdr3_nt: TGTGCCAGTAGTCCCCGGACAGCCTACACGAAGGGCGAGCAGTACTTC
d_call: TRBD2; v_call: TRBV4-1; clone_size: .; j_call: TRBJ2-7; cdr3_aa: CASSQAGLAGDEQYF; cdr3_nt: TGCGCCAGCAGCCAAGCCGGACTAGCGGGAGATGAGCAGTACTTC
d_call: .; v_call: TRBV18; clone_size: once; j_call: TRBJ2-2; cdr3_aa: CASSPPSTPGGELFF; cdr3_nt: TGTGCCAGCTCACCACCGTCGACCCCGGGCGGGGAGCTGTTTTTT
d_call: TRBD2; v_call: TRBV18; clone_size: .; j_call: TRBJ2-2; cdr3_aa: CASSPLAGVGRTGELFF; cdr3_nt: TGTGCCAGCTCACCTCTAGCGGGAGTCGGGCGGACCGGGGAGCTGTTTTTT
d_call: .; v_call: TRBV7-2; clone_size: .; j_call: TRBJ1-1; cdr3_aa: CASSFLSNTEAFF; cdr3_nt: TGTGCCAGCAGCTTTCTATCGAACACTGAAGCTTTCTTT
d_call: .; v_call: TRBV18; clone_size: .; j_call: TRBJ1-6; cdr3_aa: CASSRNNRSYNSPLHF; cdr3_nt: TGTGCCAGCTCACGAAACAATCGCTCCTATAATTCACCCCTCCACTTT
d_call: TRBD1; v_call: TRBV13; clone_size: .; j_call: TRBJ2-1; cdr3_aa: CASSLEQGDNEQFF; cdr3_nt: TGTGCCAGCAGCTTAGAGCAGGGGGACAATGAGCAGTTCTTC
d_call: .; v_call: TRBV2; clone_size: few; j_call: TRBJ1-5; cdr3_aa: CASRVESNQPQHF; cdr3_nt: TGTGCCAGCAGAGTAGAGAGCAATCAGCCCCAGCATTTT
d_call: .; v_call: TRBV18; clone_size: .; j_call: TRBJ1-5; cdr3_aa: CASSPSGNQPQHF; cdr3_nt: TGTGCCAGCTCACCGTCGGGAAATCAGCCCCAGCATTTT
d_call: .; v_call: TRBV9; clone_size: few; j_call: TRBJ2-1; cdr3_aa: CASSVYFQYNEQFF; cdr3_nt: TGTGCCAGCAGCGTTTATTTTCAGTACAATGAGCAGTTCTTC
d_call: .; v_call: TRBV5-4; clone_size: .; j_call: TRBJ2-7; cdr3_aa: CASSPKGTLVWYF; cdr3_nt: TGTGCCAGCAGCCCGAAAGGGACATTGGTTTGGTACTTC
d_call: .; v_call: TRBV6-6; clone_size: .; j_call: TRBJ2-1; cdr3_aa: CASSYSIEDSYNEQFF; cdr3_nt: TGTGCCAGCAGTTACTCAATTGAGGACTCCTACAATGAGCAGTTCTTC
d_call: .; v_call: TRBV28; clone_size: once; j_call: TRBJ1-2; cdr3_aa: CASRGTGSYGYTF; cdr3_nt: TGTGCCAGCAGGGGTACAGGAAGCTATGGCTACACCTTC
d_call: .; v_call: TRBV29-1; clone_size: .; j_call: TRBJ2-3; cdr3_aa: CSVVYTDTQYF; cdr3_nt: TGCAGCGTTGTCTATACAGATACGCAGTATTTT
d_call: .; v_call: TRBV19; clone_size: .; j_call: TRBJ2-7; cdr3_aa: CASSIRLIAVQYEQYF; cdr3_nt: TGTGCCAGTAGTATCCGGTTGATAGCGGTTCAGTACGAGCAGTACTTC
d_call: .; v_call: TRBV19; clone_size: .; j_call: TRBJ1-2; cdr3_aa: CASTQGATSVYYGYTF; cdr3_nt: TGTGCCAGTACTCAGGGCGCGACTTCAGTTTACTATGGCTACACCTTC
d_call: .; v_call: TRBV5-4; clone_size: .; j_call: TRBJ1-2; cdr3_aa: CASSLDRNYGYTF; cdr3_nt: TGTGCCAGCAGCCTCGACAGGAACTATGGCTACACCTTC
d_call: TRBD2; v_call: TRBV9; clone_size: .; j_call: TRBJ2-1; cdr3_aa: CASSLGLAGGPYNEQFF; cdr3_nt: TGTGCCAGCAGCTTAGGACTAGCGGGCGGACCCTACAATGAGCAGTTCTTC
d_call: TRBD1; v_call: TRBV6-1; clone_size: .; j_call: TRBJ2-7; cdr3_aa: CASSIRDSYEQYF; cdr3_nt: TGTGCCAGCAGCATCCGGGACAGCTACGAGCAGTACTTC
d_call: .; v_call: TRBV6-5; clone_size: .; j_call: TRBJ2-1; cdr3_aa: CASSPGTQYNEQFF; cdr3_nt: TGTGCCAGCAGCCCCGGGACTCAATACAATGAGCAGTTCTTC
d_call: .; v_call: TRBV5-1; clone_size: .; j_call: TRBJ2-7; cdr3_aa: CASSRDNSYEQYF; cdr3_nt: TGCGCCAGCAGCCGGGACAACTCCTACGAGCAGTACTTC
d_call: .; v_call: TRBV10-3; clone_size: .; j_call: TRBJ2-3; cdr3_aa: CAISGPAASTDTQYF; cdr3_nt: TGTGCCATCAGTGGCCCCGCGGCGAGCACAGATACGCAGTATTTT
d_call: .; v_call: TRBV11-2; clone_size: .; j_call: TRBJ1-3; cdr3_aa: CASSVDRGNTIYF; cdr3_nt: TGTGCCAGCAGCGTAGACAGAGGAAACACCATATATTTT
d_call: .; v_call: TRBV7-2; clone_size: .; j_call: TRBJ1-2; cdr3_aa: CASTLDRLGGYGYTF; cdr3_nt: TGTGCCAGCACCTTAGACAGGCTGGGAGGCTATGGCTACACCTTC